One and the same sample provided the 30 T cell receptor beta chains below, sequenced in a study of blood T cell repertoires in COVID-19. Sequencing used immunoSEQ multiplex PCR; TCRdb keeps in-frame clones, though not all of them. The data hold 200,000 to 250,000 clones, with 75% to 90% observed a single time. What was sequenced was peripheral blood. These receptors came from a woman in her forties with acute or convalescent COVID-19.

This clone was seen a handful of times. The chain employs TRBV7-8 and TRBJ1-5; D is unresolved. Germline V gene lookup returns CDR1 SGHVS and CDR2 FQNEAQ. V lost 5 bases and J lost 4, with 6 bases in between. This CDR3 spans 12 amino acids. CDR3 sequence (DNA): TGTGCCAGCAGCCTCTCGAATCAGCCCCAGCATTTT. Translating it yields CASSLSNQPQHF.

CDR3 sequence reads: CASSQGWSQPQHF. Here the CDR3 DNA reads TGTGCCAGCAGCCAGGGTTGGAGTCAGCCCCAGCATTTT. This chain uses TRBV6-5 with TRBJ1-5; D perhaps matches TRBD1 (5 bases). The CDR3 is made up of 13 amino acids. The V end lost 6 bases, the J end lost 6 bases, and 12 bases lay between the germline ends. Germline V gene lookup returns CDR1 MNHEY and CDR2 SVGAGI.

J is TRBJ2-7 and V is TRBV28, with D perhaps TRBD1 (6 bases). The CDR3 is made up of 11 amino acids. V was pared by 7 bases and J by 8 bases, with 12 bases between. Per germline, CDR1 MDHEN and CDR2 SYDVKM. CDR3 DNA sequence: TGTGCCAGCACCGAAGGGGGTAAGCAGTACGTC. Translated, it gives CASTEGGKQYV.

For this clone: The same CDR3 also results from other DNA sequences found in this sample. The chain couples TRBV20-1 to TRBJ1-4; a weak D match, TRBD1 (6 bases). Germline assignment: CDR1 DFQATT and CDR2 SNEGSKA (reference sequence). The germline V and J ends were trimmed by 3 bases and 5 bases, with 13 bases remaining between them. The CDR3 totals 14 residues. The CDR3 reads CSASRQGRNEKLFF. CDR3 DNA: TGCAGTGCTAGTAGGCAGGGGCGGAATGAAAAACTGTTTTTT.

This clone was recorded only once. The gene calls are TRBV5-1 and TRBJ1-1; D gene ambiguous. The germline V and J ends were trimmed by 4 bases and 7 bases, with 11 bases remaining between them. From germline, CDR1 is SGHRS and CDR2 YFSETQ. The CDR3 spans 12 residues. The CDR3 bases are TGCGCCAGCAGCCGAGACTGGAGTGAAGCTTTCTTT. Protein sequence: CASSRDWSEAFF.

The CDR3 sequence is CASSYGGEVGYGYTF. Written as DNA, the CDR3 is TGTGCCAGCAGTTATGGGGGCGAAGTGGGGTATGGCTACACCTTC. The V call is TRBV6-5, the J call TRBJ1-2; perhaps TRBD1 as D (6 bases). This CDR3 is built from 15 residues. Per germline, CDR1 MNHEY and CDR2 SVGAGI. Trimming removed 3 bases from V and 5 bases from J, with 16 bases in between.

The chain combines TRBV23-1 with TRBJ2-7; TRBD1 aligns across 8 bases. TRBV23-1 is identified as an open reading frame with a role that is uncertain. With V trimmed by 0 bases and J by 0 bases, 10 bases remained unmatched. The CDR3 consists of 18 residues. The CDR3 DNA sequence: TGCGCCAGCAGTCAATCTGATACGGGACAGGCCAGCTCCTACGAGCAGTACGTC. It codes for CASSQSDTGQASSYEQYV.

V gene TRBV25-1 combines with J gene TRBJ2-1, with 8 bases aligning to TRBD1. This CDR3 spans 13 amino acids. V was pared by 6 bases and J by 4 bases, with 2 bases of the junction left unmatched. From germline, CDR1 is MGHDK and CDR2 SYGVNS. The CDR3 bases are TGTGCCAGCAGCCGGGACAGGTACAATGAGCAGTTCTTC. This encodes CASSRDRYNEQFF.

The chain recombines TRBV6-5 with TRBJ1-1, with TRBD1 matching 12 bases. J lost 11 bases, V lost 4 bases, and 11 bases had no gene match. Looked up from germline, CDR1 is MNHEY and CDR2 is SVGAGI. This CDR3 has 15 residues. CDR3 amino acids: CASSFVPGTGGTAFF. CDR3 bases: TGTGCCAGCAGTTTCGTACCCGGGACAGGGGGCACGGCTTTCTTT.

This clone has just one count. The chain couples TRBV6-1 to TRBJ1-2, with TRBD1 identical over 7 bases. CDR1 and CDR2 (germline): MNHNS, SASEGT. The CDR3 sequence is 15 residues long. With V trimmed by 3 bases and J by 4 bases, 8 bases remained unmatched. CDR3 in amino acids: CASSDPRQGSYGYTF. The DNA for the CDR3 is TGTGCCAGCAGTGACCCTAGACAGGGAAGCTATGGCTACACCTTC.

V is TRBV25-1 and J is TRBJ1-4; 9 bases are a match to TRBD1. The CDR3 is 16 residues long. The germline gives CDR1 MGHDK, CDR2 SYGVNS. Trimming took 6 bases from V and 0 from J; bases not matched to a gene: 5. CDR3 in amino acids: CASSPGQGTTNEKLFF. The CDR3 DNA is TGTGCCAGCAGCCCGGGACAGGGTACAACTAATGAAAAACTGTTTTTT.

CDR3 sequence: CASSPAAGAGVEQYV. Written as DNA, the CDR3 is TGTGCCAGCTCACCGGCGGCAGGGGCAGGGGTTGAGCAGTACGTC. The J gene is TRBJ2-7, the V gene TRBV18; possible D gene TRBD1, 6 bases. The germline V gene encodes CDR1 KGHSH and CDR2 LQKENI. CDR3 length: 15 residues. With 3 bases removed from V and 7 bases from J, the gap between germline ends came to 19 bases.

Here the CDR3 reads CASTVNPGQGARGYTF. The CDR3 DNA is TGTGCCAGCACTGTCAACCCGGGACAGGGGGCTCGGGGCTACACCTTC. The J gene is TRBJ1-2, the V gene TRBV7-8; 12 nucleotides match TRBD1. Germline CDR1 and CDR2: SGHVS and FQNEAQ. This CDR3 region has 16 residues. Trimming removed 7 bases from V and 8 bases from J; junction bases left unmatched: 14.

The rearrangement joins TRBV3-1 (or the pseudogene TRBV3-2) to TRBJ1-5, with D perhaps matching TRBD1 (6 bases). The germline CDR1 and CDR2 sequences are LGHDT and YNNKEL (reference sequence). There are 15 residues in the CDR3. The V and J ends lost 0 bases and 5 bases respectively, with 11 bases between them. The CDR3 region has the DNA TGTGCCAGCAGCCAAGACGGGGGGCTGGATCAGCCCCAGCATTTT. Its translation is CASSQDGGLDQPQHF.

The V and J genes are TRBV4-1 and TRBJ2-1; 12 positions match TRBD2. Per the germline V gene, CDR1 is MGHRA and CDR2 is YSYEKL. The length of the CDR3 is 15 residues. After removal of 1 base from V and 7 bases from J, the junction contained 2 bases not matched to a gene. In DNA, the CDR3 is TGCGCCAGCAGCCAAGGCCTAGCGGGGGGGAATGAGCAGTTCTTC. Residues: CASSQGLAGGNEQFF.

The chain couples TRBV11-2 to TRBJ2-7, with D unclear. The germline V and J ends were trimmed by 2 bases and 7 bases, with 12 bases remaining between them. CDR1 SGHAT and CDR2 FQNNGV come from the germline V gene. This CDR3 is built from 13 residues. The CDR3 DNA follows: TGTGCCAGCAGCTTATATAACGGCGGAGAGCAGTACGTC. It translates to CASSLYNGGEQYV.

This CDR3 is CASSWTRAGYTF. The CDR3 DNA sequence: TGTGCCAGCAGCTGGACCAGGGCCGGCTACACCTTC. This chain connects TRBV5-6 to TRBJ1-2; D might be TRBD1 (5 bases). The CDR3 consists of 12 residues. The V gene's germline CDR1 is SGHDT and CDR2 YYEEEE. Trimming shortened V by 3 bases and J by 8 bases, and 11 bases separated the two germline ends.

The J gene is TRBJ1-5, the V gene TRBV19; maybe TRBD1 (6 bases). Germline CDR1 reads LNHDA; CDR2 reads SQIVND (reference sequence). The V end lost 6 bases, the J end lost 0 bases, and 24 bases lay between the germline ends. The CDR3 runs to 19 residues. The CDR3 protein is CASSEFLSGTKYSNQPQHF. CDR3 coding DNA: TGTGCCAGTAGCGAATTTTTATCCGGGACAAAATATAGCAATCAGCCCCAGCATTTT.

The gene calls are TRBV9 and TRBJ1-2, with 8 bases lining up with TRBD1. V dropped 3 bases and J dropped 4; count of bases not matched to a gene: 5. This CDR3 region has 14 residues. The germline CDR1 and CDR2 sequences are SGDLS and YYNGEE. This CDR3 reads CASSGQGNFYGYTF. The CDR3 DNA sequence: TGTGCCAGCAGCGGACAGGGGAATTTCTATGGCTACACCTTC.

The chain links TRBV5-4 to TRBJ2-3; 9 bases match TRBD2. Germline lookup yields CDR1 SGHNT and CDR2 YYREEE (reference sequence). V dropped 4 bases and J dropped 0; count of bases not matched to a gene: 18. CDR3 length: 20 amino acids. The CDR3 coding sequence is TGTGCCAGCAGCCGCGCCCTATTTAGCGGGGGACCCACTAGCACAGATACGCAGTATTTT. Protein: CASSRALFSGGPTSTDTQYF.

The chain recombines TRBV3-1 (or the pseudogene TRBV3-2) with TRBJ1-1; TRBD1 matches 7 bases. This CDR3 has 16 amino acids. V trimming: 4 bases; J trimming: 0 bases; junction bases outside the gene matches: 8. The germline gives CDR1 LGHDT, CDR2 YNNKEL (reference sequence). CDR3 coding DNA: TGTGCCAGCAGCCTAGGGGGCTCGAGGATGAACACTGAAGCTTTCTTT. It translates to CASSLGGSRMNTEAFF.

The chain has TRBV5-8 and TRBJ2-1; a weak D match, TRBD2 (5 bases). CDR3 length: 16 amino acids. Looked up from germline, CDR1 is SGHTS and CDR2 is YDEGEE. V lost 4 bases and J 2 bases, leaving 16 bases between the germline ends. CDR3 protein: CASSGSGVTPYNEQFF. In nucleotides, the CDR3 is TGTGCCAGCAGCGGATCCGGGGTCACGCCCTACAATGAGCAGTTCTTC.

The chain employs TRBV11-2 and TRBJ1-2; D is ambiguous. The CDR3 covers 14 residues. Trimming took off 4 bases at V and 2 bases at J, with 11 bases between the two ends. The germline gives CDR1 SGHAT, CDR2 FQNNGV. This CDR3 reads CASSSPKENYGYTF. The CDR3 bases are TGTGCCAGCAGCTCCCCGAAGGAGAACTATGGCTACACCTTC. Using reference TRBV11-2 and TRBJ1-2 for the parts outside the CDR3, the full variable domain is EAGVAQSPRYKIIEKRQSVAFWCNPISGHATLYWYQQILGQGPKLLIQFQNNGVVDDSQLPKDRFSAERLKGVDSTLKIQPAKLEDSAVYLCASSSPKENYGYTFGSGTRLTVV.

The genes are TRBV18 and TRBJ1-3, with 10 bases lining up with TRBD1. Germline V lookup: CDR1 KGHSH, CDR2 LQKENI. Unmatched junction bases numbered 9, after V lost 7 bases and J lost 0 bases. This CDR3 has 17 amino acids. The CDR3 DNA sequence: TGTGCCAGCTTCCGGGACAGGGGCGACCTCTCTGGAAACACCATATATTTT. Its translation is CASFRDRGDLSGNTIYF. Together with reference TRBV18 and TRBJ1-3, the CDR3 gives the full variable domain: NAGVMQNPRHLVRRRGQEARLRCSPMKGHSHVYWYRQLPEEGLKFMVYLQKENIIDESGMPKERFSAEFPKEGPSILRIQQVVRGDSAAYFCASFRDRGDLSGNTIYFGEGSWLTVV.

The chain links TRBV5-1 to TRBJ2-5; 7 nucleotides line up with TRBD1. The CDR3 totals 15 residues. Germline trimming cut 3 bases from V and 3 bases from J; bases unmatched to any gene: 8. Per germline, CDR1 SGHRS and CDR2 YFSETQ. CDR3 protein: CASSSTTGVKETQYF. CDR3 sequence (DNA): TGCGCCAGCAGCTCCACAACAGGGGTCAAAGAGACCCAGTACTTC.

The V gene is TRBV6-1, the J gene TRBJ1-6; D is perhaps TRBD1 (5 bases). Germline V gene sequence: CDR1 MNHNS, CDR2 SASEGT. The V and J ends lost 2 bases and 10 bases respectively, with 15 bases between them. The CDR3 loop spans 15 amino acids. CDR3 sequence (DNA): TGTGCCAGCAGTGAAATGAAGGGGTTGAACTCACCCCTCCACTTT. Translation: CASSEMKGLNSPLHF.

This sequence joins TRBV5-4 and TRBJ2-5; D unresolved. This CDR3 region has 16 residues. Germline assignment: CDR1 SGHNT and CDR2 YYREEE (reference sequence). Trimming cost V 4 bases and J 2 bases, with 18 bases left between them. Written as DNA, the CDR3 is TGTGCCAGCAGCCCGGATCCCTGGGTACAGCAAGAGACCCAGTACTTC. As protein: CASSPDPWVQQETQYF.

This chain uses TRBV5-1 with TRBJ2-5; D is perhaps TRBD1 (5 bases). V was trimmed by 1 base and J by 5 bases, leaving 12 bases between them. CDR1 SGHRS and CDR2 YFSETQ come from the germline V gene. The CDR3 consists of 14 residues. CDR3 DNA: TGCGCCAGCAGCTTGAGACAGAACAAGGAGACCCAGTACTTC. Translated, it gives CASSLRQNKETQYF.

In nucleotides, the CDR3 is TGTGCCAGCAGCGCGCCGGACAGGAGTAACTATGGCTACACCTTC. As protein: CASSAPDRSNYGYTF. The V gene is TRBV5-6, the J gene TRBJ1-2; 7 nucleotides match TRBD1. The CDR3 sequence is 15 residues long. Trimming took 4 bases from V and 1 from J; bases not matched to a gene: 7. Germline CDR1 reads SGHDT; CDR2 reads YYEEEE.

The V call is TRBV21-1, the J call TRBJ2-7; TRBD2, the table's D call, was not compared with the DNA. TRBV21-1 is a listed pseudogene. The CDR3 consists of 13 residues. The CDR3 DNA follows: TGTGCCAGCAGCAAATCCGGGACCTACGAGCAGTACGTC. Its protein product is CASSKSGTYEQYV.